One sample yielded the 25 T cell receptor beta chains listed below, sequenced in a study of response to subunit inactivated influenza vaccine. TCRdb used MiXCR to reprocess the RT-PCR reads, holding one entry per CDR3 protein. The table lists roughly 500,000 distinct CDR3 sequences, 20% to 25% of them singletons, with 2.5% to 3.5% in the top ten. The same sample was also used in a study of T cells expressing NK-cell markers. From that study: Synthesis of TCR beta cDNA relied on 5'RACE template switching carrying UMIs.

This specimen consisted of CD4+ T cells sorted from PBMCs, obtained roughly 12 days after vaccination. All receptors come from a man aged 50 or older who received an inactivated influenza vaccine.

There are a few counts of this clonotype. The chain carries TRBV3-1 and TRBJ2-5; 13 bases align to TRBD2. The CDR3 covers 18 residues. Trimming removed 1 base from V and 1 base from J; junction bases left unmatched: 6. CDR1 and CDR2 from the germline V gene are LGHDT and YNNKEL (reference sequence). In DNA form, the CDR3 reads TGTGCCAGCAGCCAAGCGTTGACTAGCGGGGGGCCCCAAGAGACCCAGTACTTC. Translating gives CASSQALTSGGPQETQYF.

The CDR3 spells CASRPPRFSNTQYF. For the CDR3, the DNA is TGTGCCAGCAGACCGCCTAGGTTTTCTAATACGCAGTATTTT. The chain couples TRBV5-8 to TRBJ2-3; no clear D gene. Germline assignment: CDR1 SGHTS and CDR2 YDEGEE. Trimming removed 5 bases at V and 7 bases at J, with 17 bases between. The CDR3 runs to 14 residues.

J is TRBJ1-1 and V is TRBV12-3 or TRBV12-4, with D hard to call. The CDR3 totals 14 residues. The germline V and J ends were trimmed by 2 bases and 0 bases, with 7 bases remaining between them. In nucleotides, the CDR3 is TGTGCCAGCAGTTTAAACGCACTGAACACTGAAGCTTTCTTT. Its protein product is CASSLNALNTEAFF.

The gene calls are TRBV20-1 and TRBJ1-4, with D possibly being TRBD1 (5 bases). This CDR3 has 14 residues. With 0 bases removed from V and 7 bases from J, the gap between germline ends came to 12 bases. Germline values: CDR1 DFQATT, CDR2 SNEGSKA (reference sequence). CDR3 nucleotides: TGCAGTGCTAGAGATGGGGGTTATGGTGAAAAACTGTTTTTT. Protein sequence: CSARDGGYGEKLFF.

V usage is TRBV20-1 and J usage is TRBJ2-2; 12 nucleotides agree with TRBD2. This CDR3 has 16 amino acids. Germline CDR1 is DFQATT and CDR2 is SNEGSKA (reference sequence). J was trimmed by 3 bases and V by 3 bases; bases with no gene match: 5. The CDR3 loop is CSARPSGRAYTGELFF. For the CDR3, the DNA is TGCAGTGCTAGGCCTAGCGGGAGGGCCTACACCGGGGAGCTGTTTTTT.

This clonotype was seen more than once but under ten times. The J gene is TRBJ1-3, the V gene TRBV12-3 or TRBV12-4; weak D call: TRBD1 (5 bases). V lost 6 bases and J 4 bases, leaving 16 bases between the germline ends. This CDR3 comprises 15 residues. CDR3 sequence reads: CASSSPNRFGNTIYF. Here the CDR3 DNA reads TGTGCCAGCAGCTCACCAAACAGGTTCGGAAACACCATATATTTT.

This clonotype was seen only a few times. The chain is built from TRBV15 and TRBJ2-3, with D hard to call. The CDR3 is 14 residues long. The V end lost 4 bases, the J end lost 4 bases, and 12 bases lay between the germline ends. Germline lookup yields CDR1 LNHNV and CDR2 YYDKDF (reference sequence). CDR3: CATSKDLGPDTQYF. CDR3 DNA sequence: TGTGCCACCAGCAAAGACCTTGGTCCAGATACGCAGTATTTT. The variable domain in full, completed from reference TRBV15 and TRBJ2-3, reads DAMVIQNPRYQVTQFGKPVTLSCSQTLNHNVMYWYQQKSSQAPKLLFHYYDKDFNNEADTPDNFQSRRPNTSFCFLDIRSPGLGDTAMYLCATSKDLGPDTQYFGPGTRLTVL.

The chain recombines TRBV7-2 with TRBJ2-1; 11 bases map to TRBD2. V was pared by 7 bases and J by 6 bases, with 11 bases of the junction left unmatched. The CDR3 totals 16 residues. Germline loops: CDR1 SGHTA, CDR2 FQGNSA. In DNA, the CDR3 is TGTGCCAGCACCGTCCTAAGGCTAGCGGGGGGCAATGAGCAGTTCTTC. Residues: CASTVLRLAGGNEQFF.

The chain couples TRBV5-6 to TRBJ2-1; 8 bases are shared with TRBD2. Per germline, CDR1 SGHDT and CDR2 YYEEEE. This CDR3 contains 16 residues. The trim removed 4 bases at V and 9 bases at J, leaving 15 bases unmatched. CDR3 amino acids: CASSPTTLRGAPEQFF. The DNA of the CDR3 is TGTGCCAGCAGCCCTACCACCTTGCGGGGGGCGCCTGAGCAGTTCTTC.

The chain links TRBV29-1 to TRBJ1-1; 8 positions match TRBD1. This CDR3 has 14 amino acids. V gave up 2 bases and J gave up 10 bases; unmatched junction bases: 12. CDR1 SQVTM and CDR2 ANQGSEA come from the germline V gene. This CDR3 is CSVEPSRGQGGAFF. The CDR3 DNA reads TGCAGCGTTGAACCCTCCCGAGGACAGGGTGGAGCTTTCTTT.

The chain couples TRBV25-1 to TRBJ2-3, with D unclear. The CDR3 has 17 amino acids. Trimming removed 1 base from V and 3 bases from J, with 17 bases in between. The germline V gene encodes CDR1 MGHDK and CDR2 SYGVNS. CDR3 sequence (DNA): TGTGCCAGCAGTGAATTAGGATCCCGGTTGAGGACAGATACGCAGTATTTT. Residues: CASSELGSRLRTDTQYF.

This clonotype was counted only a few times. This rearrangement joins TRBV4-1 to TRBJ2-3; 8 bases line up with TRBD1. There are 16 residues in the CDR3. Germline lookup yields CDR1 MGHRA and CDR2 YSYEKL. Unmatched junction bases numbered 9, after V lost 4 bases and J lost 3 bases. For the CDR3, the DNA is TGCGCCAGCAGCCTAGGGACAGGTCCCGGGACAGATACGCAGTATTTT. Translation gives CASSLGTGPGTDTQYF.

V is TRBV6-1 and J is TRBJ1-1; D possibly corresponds to TRBD1 (5 bases). Trimming cost V 2 bases and J 3 bases, with 10 bases left between them. The V gene's germline CDR1 is MNHNS and CDR2 SASEGT. The CDR3 is 14 amino acids. CDR3 sequence (DNA): TGTGCCAGCAGTGAATGGGGGAGGGACACTGAAGCTTTCTTT. This translates into CASSEWGRDTEAFF.

The table lists this clonotype with a few counts. This sequence joins TRBV29-1 and TRBJ2-3; no reliable D call. CDR1 and CDR2 from the germline V gene are SQVTM and ANQGSEA. The CDR3 loop spans 12 amino acids. Trimming stripped 3 bases from V and 0 bases from J, with 4 bases between. The CDR3 DNA sequence: TGCAGCGTTGAGCCGAGCACAGATACGCAGTATTTT. Translation: CSVEPSTDTQYF.

This chain connects TRBV5-1 to TRBJ1-2; TRBD1 matches 7 bases. The CDR3 length is 15 residues. Germline V lookup: CDR1 SGHRS, CDR2 YFSETQ. V lost 4 bases and J lost 6; bases outside the gene matches: 12. CDR3 in DNA: TGCGCCAGCAGCCAGCAGGGGGGGTTTTCGGATGGCTACACCTTC. Translated, it gives CASSQQGGFSDGYTF.

This chain links TRBV28 with TRBJ2-2, with 13 bases that match TRBD2. V shed 5 bases, J shed 1 base, and the junction held 10 bases outside the gene matches. Germline V gene lookup returns CDR1 MDHEN and CDR2 SYDVKM. The length of the CDR3 is 19 residues. The CDR3 DNA reads as TGTGCCAGCAGTCCTCGGACTAGCGGGAGAGTCGGGAACACCGGGGAGCTGTTTTTT. It yields the protein CASSPRTSGRVGNTGELFF.

In its sample, this clonotype was seen a few times. This rearrangement joins TRBV10-3 to TRBJ1-6; 9 bases fit TRBD1. Germline values: CDR1 ENHRY, CDR2 SYGVKD. This CDR3 has 15 residues. J gave up 4 bases and V 6 bases, and 4 bases lay outside the gene matches. CDR3 nucleotide sequence: TGTGCCATCAGGGAACAGGGGGCTTATAATTCACCCCTCCACTTT. Translating gives CAIREQGAYNSPLHF.

Many counts were recorded for this clonotype. This chain connects TRBV18 to TRBJ1-3, with D hard to call. V lost 3 bases and J lost 3, with 6 bases in between. CDR1 KGHSH and CDR2 LQKENI come from the germline V gene. This CDR3 spans 13 amino acids. DNA for the CDR3: TGTGCCAGCTCACCGAGACTTGGAAACACCATATATTTT. Translated, it gives CASSPRLGNTIYF.

This clonotype was seen a few times. The rearrangement uses TRBV2 and TRBJ1-1, with TRBD1 matching 9 bases. Germline trimming cut 6 bases from V and 6 bases from J; bases unmatched to any gene: 17. Germline CDR1 reads SNHLY; CDR2 reads FYNNEI. The CDR3 sequence is 17 residues long. CDR3 in DNA: TGTGCCAGCAGCACCGGGACAGGGCGGCGAGTGCTCTCTGAAGCTTTCTTT. It encodes CASSTGTGRRVLSEAFF.

The chain links TRBV20-1 to TRBJ2-3, with 13 bases matching TRBD2. V trimming: 5 bases; J trimming: 8 bases; junction bases outside the gene matches: 10. From germline, CDR1 is DFQATT and CDR2 SNEGSKA (reference sequence). The CDR3 contains 15 residues. The DNA for the CDR3 is TGCAGTGCTCAGACTAGCGGGGGGCTGGGTGGTACGCAGTATTTT. Translating it yields CSAQTSGGLGGTQYF.

The rearrangement uses TRBV5-1 and TRBJ1-6, with 7 bases aligning to TRBD1. Trimming at V came to 0 bases and at J to 10 bases, leaving 4 bases not matched to a gene. The germline CDR1 and CDR2 sequences are SGHRS and YFSETQ. This CDR3 comprises 14 residues. CDR3 residues: CASSLAQGRSPLHF. CDR3 bases: TGCGCCAGCAGCTTGGCACAGGGGAGGTCACCCCTCCACTTT.

This clonotype was detected a few times. V gene TRBV5-1 combines with J gene TRBJ2-5; 10 bases map to TRBD2. CDR3 size: 16 residues. V dropped 4 bases and J dropped 2; count of bases not matched to a gene: 8. The germline CDR1 and CDR2 sequences are SGHRS and YFSETQ. CDR3 sequence reads: CASSPLAGGRQETQYF. Written as DNA, the CDR3 is TGCGCCAGCAGCCCCTTAGCGGGAGGACGACAAGAGACCCAGTACTTC.

This clonotype was picked up many times. V usage is TRBV7-2 and J usage is TRBJ1-5; unclear D gene. CDR1 is SGHTA and CDR2 is FQGNSA in the germline V gene. CDR3 size: 11 residues. V shed 9 bases and J shed 9 bases, with 12 bases lying between them. CDR3 in DNA: TGTGCCAGTGCCAACAGTGGGCCCCAGCATTTT. Its protein is CASANSGPQHF. Full variable domain (missing parts from reference TRBV7-2 and TRBJ1-5): GAGVSQSPSNKVTEKGKDVELRCDPISGHTALYWYRQSLGQGLEFLIYFQGNSAPDKSGLPSDRFSAERTGGSVSTLTIQRTQQEDSAVYLCASANSGPQHFGDGTRLSIL.

The chain joins TRBV5-1 to TRBJ2-5; perhaps D is TRBD1 or TRBD2 (5 bases each). Germline lookup yields CDR1 SGHRS and CDR2 YFSETQ. There are 14 residues in the CDR3. The V and J ends lost 1 base and 5 bases respectively, with 12 bases between them. CDR3 DNA: TGCGCCAGCAGCTTGCGGGACCCTTCGGAGACCCAGTACTTC. The encoded protein is CASSLRDPSETQYF.

This clonotype was seen a handful of times. This chain uses TRBV20-1 with TRBJ2-2; no firm D call. V was pared by 2 bases and J by 1 base, with 8 bases between. Germline CDR1 reads DFQATT; CDR2 reads SNEGSKA (reference sequence). The CDR3 spans 14 residues. The CDR3 nucleotides read TGCAGTGCTAGACGACGAGGGAACACCGGGGAGCTGTTTTTT. Residues: CSARRRGNTGELFF.